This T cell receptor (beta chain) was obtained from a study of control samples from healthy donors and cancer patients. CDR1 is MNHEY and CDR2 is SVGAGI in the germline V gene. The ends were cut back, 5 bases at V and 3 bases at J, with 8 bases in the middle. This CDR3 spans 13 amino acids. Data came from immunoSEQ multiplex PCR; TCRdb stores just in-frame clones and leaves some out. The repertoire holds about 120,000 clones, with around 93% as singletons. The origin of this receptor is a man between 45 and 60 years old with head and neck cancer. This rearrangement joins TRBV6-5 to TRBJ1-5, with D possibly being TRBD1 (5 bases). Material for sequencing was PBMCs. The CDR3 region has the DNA TGTGCCAGCAGTAGACAGTACAATCAGCCCCAGCATTTT. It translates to CASSRQYNQPQHF.